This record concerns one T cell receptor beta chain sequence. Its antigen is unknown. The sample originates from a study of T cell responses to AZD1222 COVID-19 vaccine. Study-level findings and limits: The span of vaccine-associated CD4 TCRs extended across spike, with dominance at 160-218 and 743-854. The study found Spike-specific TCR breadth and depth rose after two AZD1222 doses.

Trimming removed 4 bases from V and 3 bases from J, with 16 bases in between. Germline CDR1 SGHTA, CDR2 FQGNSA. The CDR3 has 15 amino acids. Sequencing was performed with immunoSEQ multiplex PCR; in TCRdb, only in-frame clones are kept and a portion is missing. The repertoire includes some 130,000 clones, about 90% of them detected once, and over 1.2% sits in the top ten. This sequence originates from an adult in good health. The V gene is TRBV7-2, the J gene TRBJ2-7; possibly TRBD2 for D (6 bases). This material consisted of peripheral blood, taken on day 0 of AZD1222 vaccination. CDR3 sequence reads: CASSYVGGGVYEQYF. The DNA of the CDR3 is TGTGCCAGCAGCTACGTTGGCGGCGGGGTCTACGAGCAGTACTTC.